Below, 23 T cell receptor beta chains from the same sample are listed, as sequenced in a study of beta chain features in type 1 diabetes. Of the isolated RNA, all was reverse transcribed, and so the sequenced material was expressed TCRB transcripts. Produced via immunoSEQ multiplex PCR; TCRdb's table is partial and in-frame only. Among 130,000 to 150,000 clones listed, around 9.3% were seen once. Sequenced sample: naive CD4+ T cells from blood. These receptors were collected from a man younger than 30 in good health.

This chain joins TRBV7-9 and TRBJ2-7, with 13 bases fitting TRBD2. Per germline, CDR1 SEHNR and CDR2 FQNEAQ (reference sequence). V gave up 5 bases and J gave up 6 bases; unmatched junction bases: 10. The CDR3 length is 16 residues. CDR3 loop: CASSRGLAGRPLEQYF. The CDR3 bases are TGTGCCAGCAGCCGGGGACTAGCGGGGAGACCTCTCGAGCAGTACTTC.

This clone occurred a few times. The chain couples TRBV27 to TRBJ1-5; maybe TRBD1 (6 bases). Germline CDR1 MNHEY, CDR2 SMNVEV (reference sequence). This CDR3 is 16 amino acids long. Trimming shortened V by 5 bases and J by 3 bases, and 17 bases separated the two germline ends. The CDR3 region has the DNA TGTGCCAGCAGTCTGAGCGGGACAAGGCCCAATCAGCCCCAGCATTTT. It specifies CASSLSGTRPNQPQHF.

This clone has more than one count but fewer than ten. This sequence joins TRBV7-9 and TRBJ2-5; possibly TRBD1 for D (6 bases). Germline V CDR1 and CDR2: SEHNR, FQNEAQ (reference sequence). The CDR3 sequence is 16 residues long. With 1 base removed from V and 1 base from J, the gap between germline ends came to 13 bases. CDR3 bases: TGTGCCAGCAGCTTAGGTCGGGCCAGGGGCCAAGAGACCCAGTACTTC. Translation: CASSLGRARGQETQYF.

This clone was found a few times. The chain is built from TRBV5-1 and TRBJ1-6; no firm D call. There are 16 residues in the CDR3. The germline V and J ends were trimmed by 0 bases and 0 bases, with 7 bases remaining between them. Germline V gene sequence: CDR1 SGHRS, CDR2 YFSETQ. The CDR3 DNA sequence: TGCGCCAGCAGCTTGGCGGTGAGCTCCTATAATTCACCCCTCCACTTT. Amino acid sequence: CASSLAVSSYNSPLHF.

This clone was seen once. The chain joins TRBV5-8 to TRBJ1-5, with D maybe TRBD1 (5 bases). V lost 1 base and J lost 2, with 10 bases in between. CDR1 SGHTS and CDR2 YDEGEE come from the germline V gene. The CDR3 is made up of 15 amino acids. The CDR3 nucleotides are TGTGCCAGCAGCTTGAGGGGTGTCGGCAATCAGCCCCAGCATTTT. It is translated as CASSLRGVGNQPQHF.

The chain carries TRBV30 and TRBJ1-2, with 7 bases lining up with TRBD1. Germline CDR1 is GTSNPN and CDR2 is SVGIG (reference sequence). The junction had 2 bases not matched to a gene; V was cut back by 0 bases and J by 4 bases. The CDR3 spans 13 residues. The CDR3 loop reads CAWSVAGGYGYTF. Written as DNA, the CDR3 is TGTGCCTGGAGTGTTGCAGGGGGCTATGGCTACACCTTC.

This clone was observed a handful of times. This chain links TRBV10-3 with TRBJ2-6; no firm D call. V shed 4 bases and J shed 3 bases, with 7 bases lying between them. Germline-derived CDR1 and CDR2 are ENHRY and SYGVKD. This CDR3 has 14 residues. The CDR3 DNA sequence: TGTGCCATCAGTGGCAACTTTGGGGCCAACGTCCTGACTTTC. Its protein is CAISGNFGANVLTF.

This clone was seen a few times. This chain uses TRBV30 with TRBJ2-7; D perhaps matches TRBD2 (6 bases). V lost 4 bases and J lost 0, with 22 bases in between. Looked up from germline, CDR1 is GTSNPN and CDR2 is SVGIG (reference sequence). The CDR3 extends over 17 amino acids. DNA for the CDR3: TGTGCCTGGACCATCGCCCATAGCGGAGCCTTCTCCTACGAGCAGTACTTC. This gives the protein CAWTIAHSGAFSYEQYF.

The J gene is TRBJ2-2, the V gene TRBV27; no firm D call. With 0 bases removed from V and 0 bases from J, the gap between germline ends came to 8 bases. The CDR3 has 16 residues. In germline, CDR1 is MNHEY, CDR2 SMNVEV (reference sequence). CDR3 coding DNA: TGTGCCAGCAGTTTATCGGCTTCCGCGAACACCGGGGAGCTGTTTTTT. Amino acid sequence: CASSLSASANTGELFF.

This clone was counted between two and nine times. J is TRBJ1-5 and V is TRBV6-1; D is perhaps TRBD1 (5 bases). Germline CDR1 is MNHNS and CDR2 is SASEGT. V shed 6 bases and J shed 7 bases, with 13 bases lying between them. This CDR3 spans 13 amino acids. The CDR3 is CASRGQGGQPQHF. CDR3 sequence (DNA): TGTGCCAGCAGAGGGCAGGGAGGACAGCCCCAGCATTTT.

This clone came up many times. The chain is built from TRBV10-3 and TRBJ1-6; TRBD1 matches at 8 bases. The ends lost 4 bases at V and 15 bases at J; junction bases unmatched: 8. Germline CDR1 is ENHRY and CDR2 is SYGVKD. The CDR3 sequence is 13 residues long. The CDR3: CAISVQDRVLLHF. The CDR3 coding sequence is TGTGCCATCAGTGTCCAGGACAGGGTACTCCTCCACTTT.

This clone was counted a single time. The rearrangement joins TRBV19 to TRBJ2-7; 8 nucleotides align to TRBD1. Germline trimming cut 3 bases from V and 3 bases from J; bases unmatched to any gene: 13. CDR1 and CDR2 (germline): LNHDA, SQIVND (reference sequence). This CDR3 contains 17 residues. The CDR3 DNA reads TGTGCCAGTAGTATTACCCCGGGGACAGGTATCGTCTACGAGCAGTACTTC. This translates into CASSITPGTGIVYEQYF. The variable domain in full, completed from reference TRBV19 and TRBJ2-7, reads DGGITQSPKYLFRKEGQNVTLSCEQNLNHDAMYWYRQDPGQGLRLIYYSQIVNDFQKGDIAEGYSVSREKKESFPLTVTSAQKNPTAFYLCASSITPGTGIVYEQYFGPGTRLTVT.

This chain links TRBV5-5 with TRBJ2-7; D is unresolved. This CDR3 is built from 13 residues. Germline assignment: CDR1 SGHKS and CDR2 YYEKEE (reference sequence). V was clipped by 4 bases and J by 4 bases, with 12 bases between them. For the CDR3, the DNA is TGTGCCAGCAGCCCCCGGTTGGTTTACGAGCAGTACTTC. Its protein is CASSPRLVYEQYF.

The J gene is TRBJ1-4, the V gene TRBV5-1; 10 bases map to TRBD1. This CDR3 is 14 amino acids long. The germline gives CDR1 SGHRS, CDR2 YFSETQ. V shed 3 bases, J shed 6 bases, and the junction held 2 bases outside the gene matches. CDR3 amino acids: CASSSGTGDEKLFF. Here the CDR3 DNA reads TGCGCCAGCAGCTCCGGGACAGGGGATGAAAAACTGTTTTTT.

This chain links TRBV6-5 with TRBJ2-7; 7 bases fit TRBD1. V shed 5 bases and J 4 bases; nucleotides not matched to a gene: 2. CDR3 length equals 12 residues. Germline V lookup: CDR1 MNHEY, CDR2 SVGAGI. The CDR3 loop reads CASSTGAYEQYF. The CDR3 nucleotides are TGTGCCAGCAGTACAGGGGCATACGAGCAGTACTTC.

In its sample, this clone was seen a few times. The rearrangement uses TRBV19 and TRBJ1-4; D unresolved. CDR3 length equals 15 residues. V gave up 0 bases and J gave up 7 bases, with 12 bases separating them. CDR1 is LNHDA, CDR2 SQIVND, per germline (reference sequence). CDR3 nucleotide sequence: TGTGCCAGTAGTATAGATTACGGTTCGCGTGAAAAACTGTTTTTT. It encodes CASSIDYGSREKLFF.

This sequence joins TRBV30 and TRBJ1-5; D not certain. V was cut by 2 bases and J by 3 bases, with 20 bases left in between. In germline, CDR1 is GTSNPN, CDR2 SVGIG (reference sequence). The CDR3 loop spans 17 amino acids. The CDR3 spells CAWSPTRSSTINQPQHF. The CDR3 nucleotides read TGTGCCTGGAGTCCGACTAGGAGCAGTACGATCAATCAGCCCCAGCATTTT. The variable domain in full, with the rest retrieved from reference TRBV30 and TRBJ1-5, is SQTIHQWPATLVQPVGSPLSLECTVEGTSNPNLYWYRQAAGRGLQLLFYSVGIGQISSEVPQNLSASRPQDRQFILSSKKLLLSDSGFYLCAWSPTRSSTINQPQHFGDGTRLSIL.

This clone was observed a few times. One junction end disagrees with the germline gene, perhaps due to a read error. This chain joins TRBV6-1 and TRBJ2-7; 8 bases are a match to TRBD2. There are 17 residues in the CDR3. CDR1 is MNHNS, CDR2 SASEGT, per germline. The CDR3 DNA follows: TGTGCCATCAGTGAGGCGGAGGACGCGGGGGGTACCCACGAGCAGTACTTC. Its protein product is CAISEAEDAGGTHEQYF.

This clone has a handful of counts. V and J are TRBV7-2 and TRBJ2-1, with 11 bases aligning to TRBD1. The V segment lost 6 bases and the J segment 7 bases; nucleotides outside the gene matches: 8. CDR3 size: 15 residues. Germline lookup yields CDR1 SGHTA and CDR2 FQGNSA. The CDR3 region is CASSFQGQGANEQFF. The CDR3 nucleotides read TGTGCCAGCAGTTTCCAAGGACAGGGGGCTAATGAGCAGTTCTTC.

The chain recombines TRBV19 with TRBJ2-3; 7 bases align to TRBD1. This CDR3 has 14 amino acids. Germline trimming cut 6 bases from V and 2 bases from J; bases unmatched to any gene: 5. CDR1 is LNHDA, CDR2 SQIVND, per germline (reference sequence). CDR3 DNA: TGTGCCAGTAGGTCAGAGGGGGCCACAGATACGCAGTATTTT. It codes for CASRSEGATDTQYF.

V gene TRBV30 combines with J gene TRBJ1-4; D is possibly TRBD1 (5 bases). Germline assignment: CDR1 GTSNPN and CDR2 SVGIG (reference sequence). Trimming took off 5 bases at V and 6 bases at J, with 16 bases between the two ends. This CDR3 contains 14 residues. This chain's CDR3 is CAWDNWGEDEKLFF. CDR3 nucleotide sequence: TGTGCCTGGGACAACTGGGGGGAAGATGAAAAACTGTTTTTT.

This clone was counted only a few times. The V call is TRBV6-1, the J call TRBJ2-7; 9 bases fit TRBD1. Losses at the gene ends were 6 bases for V and 3 bases for J; bases not matched to a gene: 3. Germline-derived CDR1 and CDR2 are MNHNS and SASEGT. This CDR3 is built from 13 residues. The CDR3 DNA sequence: TGTGCCAGCAGGCCGGGACAGGGCTACGAGCAGTACTTC. Protein: CASRPGQGYEQYF.

J is TRBJ2-5 and V is TRBV11-2; perhaps TRBD2 as D (6 bases). The V gene lost 1 base and the J gene lost 3 bases, with 12 bases spanning the gap. Germline loops: CDR1 SGHAT, CDR2 FQNNGV. This CDR3 region has 15 residues. Written as DNA, the CDR3 is TGTGCCAGCAGCTTAGGTCTAGCGTCAGAAGAGACCCAGTACTTC. It encodes CASSLGLASEETQYF. The full variable domain, completed using reference TRBV11-2 and TRBJ2-5, is EAGVAQSPRYKIIEKRQSVAFWCNPISGHATLYWYQQILGQGPKLLIQFQNNGVVDDSQLPKDRFSAERLKGVDSTLKIQPAKLEDSAVYLCASSLGLASEETQYFGPGTRLLVL.